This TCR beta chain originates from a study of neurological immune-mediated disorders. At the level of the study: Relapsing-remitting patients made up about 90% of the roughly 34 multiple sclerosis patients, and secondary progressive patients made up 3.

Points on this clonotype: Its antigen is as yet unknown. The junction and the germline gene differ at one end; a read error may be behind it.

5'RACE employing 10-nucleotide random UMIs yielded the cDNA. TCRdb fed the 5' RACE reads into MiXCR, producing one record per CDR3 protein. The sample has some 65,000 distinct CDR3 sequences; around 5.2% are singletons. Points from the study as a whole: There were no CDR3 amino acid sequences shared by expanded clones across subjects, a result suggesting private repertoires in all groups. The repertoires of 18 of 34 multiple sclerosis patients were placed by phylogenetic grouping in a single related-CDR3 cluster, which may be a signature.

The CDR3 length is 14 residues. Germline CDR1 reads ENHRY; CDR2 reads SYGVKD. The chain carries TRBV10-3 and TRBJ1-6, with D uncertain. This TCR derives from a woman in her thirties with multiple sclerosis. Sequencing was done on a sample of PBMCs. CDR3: CAISVKELNSPLNF. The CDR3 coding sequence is TGTGCCATCAGTGTAAAGGAACTGAATTCACCCCTCAACTTT.